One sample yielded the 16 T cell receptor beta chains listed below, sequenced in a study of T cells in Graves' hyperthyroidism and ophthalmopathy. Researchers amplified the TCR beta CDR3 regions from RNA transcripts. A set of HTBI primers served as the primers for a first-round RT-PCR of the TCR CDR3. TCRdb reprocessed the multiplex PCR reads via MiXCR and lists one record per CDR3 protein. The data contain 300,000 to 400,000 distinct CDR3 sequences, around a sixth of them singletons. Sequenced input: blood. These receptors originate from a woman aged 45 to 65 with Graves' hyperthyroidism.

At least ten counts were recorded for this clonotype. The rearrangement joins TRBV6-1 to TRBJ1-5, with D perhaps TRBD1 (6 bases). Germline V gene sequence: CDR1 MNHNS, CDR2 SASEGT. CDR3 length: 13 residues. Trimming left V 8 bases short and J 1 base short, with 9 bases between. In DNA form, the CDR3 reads TGTGCCAGCGAGAGGGGGAGCAATCAGCCCCAGCATTTT. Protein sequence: CASERGSNQPQHF.

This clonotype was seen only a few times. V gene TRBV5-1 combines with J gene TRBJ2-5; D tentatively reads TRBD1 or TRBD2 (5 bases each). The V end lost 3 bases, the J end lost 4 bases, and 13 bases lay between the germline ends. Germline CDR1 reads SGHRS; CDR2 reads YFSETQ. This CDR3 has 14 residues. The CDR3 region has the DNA TGCGCCAGCAGCTCTATGAATGGGGGAGAGACCCAGTACTTC. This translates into CASSSMNGGETQYF.

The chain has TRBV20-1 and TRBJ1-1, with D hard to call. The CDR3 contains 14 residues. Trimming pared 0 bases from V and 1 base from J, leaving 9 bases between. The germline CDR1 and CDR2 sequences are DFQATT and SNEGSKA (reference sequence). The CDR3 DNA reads TGCAGTGCTAGAGAGGGAGCGGAGAACACTGAAGCTTTCTTT. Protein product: CSAREGAENTEAFF.

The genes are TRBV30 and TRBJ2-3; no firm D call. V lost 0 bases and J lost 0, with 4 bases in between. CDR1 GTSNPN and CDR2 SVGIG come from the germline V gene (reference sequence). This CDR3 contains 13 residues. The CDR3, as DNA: TGTGCCTGGAGTGTTAAAAGCACAGATACGCAGTATTTT. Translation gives CAWSVKSTDTQYF.

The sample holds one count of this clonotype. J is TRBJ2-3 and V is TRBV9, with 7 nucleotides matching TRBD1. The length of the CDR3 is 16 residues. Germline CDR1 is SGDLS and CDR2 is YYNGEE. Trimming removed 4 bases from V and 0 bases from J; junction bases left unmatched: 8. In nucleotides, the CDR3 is TGTGCCAGCAGCCCTGGGACAGCTAAGAGCACAGATACGCAGTATTTT. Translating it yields CASSPGTAKSTDTQYF.

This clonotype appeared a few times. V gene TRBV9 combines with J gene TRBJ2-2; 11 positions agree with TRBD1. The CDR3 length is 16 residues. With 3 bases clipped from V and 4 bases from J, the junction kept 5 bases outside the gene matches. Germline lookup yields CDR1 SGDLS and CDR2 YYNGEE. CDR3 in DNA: TGTGCCAGCAGCGAAATGGGACAGGGGGTCACCGGGGAGCTGTTTTTT. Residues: CASSEMGQGVTGELFF.

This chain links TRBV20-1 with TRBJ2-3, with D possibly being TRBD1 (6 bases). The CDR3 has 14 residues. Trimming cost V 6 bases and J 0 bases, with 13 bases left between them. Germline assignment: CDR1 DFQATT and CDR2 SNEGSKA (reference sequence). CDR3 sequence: CSASGTHSTDTQYF. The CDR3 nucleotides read TGCAGTGCATCCGGGACACATAGCACAGATACGCAGTATTTT.

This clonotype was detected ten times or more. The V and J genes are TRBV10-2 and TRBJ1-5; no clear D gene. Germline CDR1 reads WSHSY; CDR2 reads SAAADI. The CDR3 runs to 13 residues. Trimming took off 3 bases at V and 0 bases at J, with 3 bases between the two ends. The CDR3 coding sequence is TGCGCCAGCAGTGATTTTAGCAATCAGCCCCAGCATTTT. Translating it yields CASSDFSNQPQHF.

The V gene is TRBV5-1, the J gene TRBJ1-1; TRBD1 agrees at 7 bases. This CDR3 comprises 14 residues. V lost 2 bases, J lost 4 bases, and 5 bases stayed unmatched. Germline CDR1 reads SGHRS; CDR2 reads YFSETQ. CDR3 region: CASSFQAGGTEAFF. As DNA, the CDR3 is TGCGCCAGCAGCTTCCAAGCAGGGGGCACTGAAGCTTTCTTT.

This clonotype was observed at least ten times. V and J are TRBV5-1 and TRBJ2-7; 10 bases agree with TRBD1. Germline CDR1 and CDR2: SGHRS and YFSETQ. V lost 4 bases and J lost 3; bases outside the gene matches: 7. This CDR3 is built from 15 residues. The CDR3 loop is CASSIGGQGIYEQYV. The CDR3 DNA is TGCGCCAGCAGCATCGGGGGACAGGGGATCTACGAGCAGTACGTC.

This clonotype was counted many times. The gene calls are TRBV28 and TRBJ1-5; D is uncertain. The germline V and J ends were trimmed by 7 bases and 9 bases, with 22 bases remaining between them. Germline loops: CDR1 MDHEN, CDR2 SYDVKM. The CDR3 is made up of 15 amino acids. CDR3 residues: CASTSFLGPFAPQHF. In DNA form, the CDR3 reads TGTGCCAGCACCTCGTTTCTGGGCCCTTTCGCGCCCCAGCATTTT.

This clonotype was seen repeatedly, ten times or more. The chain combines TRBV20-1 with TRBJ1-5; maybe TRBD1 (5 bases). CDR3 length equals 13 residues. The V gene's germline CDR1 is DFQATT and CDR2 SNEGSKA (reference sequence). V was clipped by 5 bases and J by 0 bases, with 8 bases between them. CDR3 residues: CSALTDSNQPQHF. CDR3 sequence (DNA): TGCAGTGCTTTGACAGATAGCAATCAGCCCCAGCATTTT.

The CDR3 here is CASSPNLIGTATSGANVLTF. The CDR3 region has the DNA TGTGCCAGCAGCCCGAATCTGATTGGCACGGCGACTTCTGGGGCCAACGTCCTGACTTTC. The gene calls are TRBV7-9 and TRBJ2-6; no clear D. Germline-derived CDR1 and CDR2 are SEHNR and FQNEAQ (reference sequence). The V end was cut by 5 bases, the J end by 1 base, with 24 bases between. This CDR3 comprises 20 residues.

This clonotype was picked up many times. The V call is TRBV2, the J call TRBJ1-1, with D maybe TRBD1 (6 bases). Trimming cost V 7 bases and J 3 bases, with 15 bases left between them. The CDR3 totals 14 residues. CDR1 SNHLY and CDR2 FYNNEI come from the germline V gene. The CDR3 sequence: CASTRRGADTEAFF. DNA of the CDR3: TGTGCCAGCACCAGGCGGGGGGCAGACACTGAAGCTTTCTTT.

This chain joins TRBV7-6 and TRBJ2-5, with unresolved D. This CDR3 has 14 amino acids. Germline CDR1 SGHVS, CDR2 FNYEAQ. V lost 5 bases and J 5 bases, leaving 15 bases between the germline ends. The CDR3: CASSPGRTRETQYF. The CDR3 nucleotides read TGTGCCAGCAGCCCCGGACGGACCAGGGAGACCCAGTACTTC.

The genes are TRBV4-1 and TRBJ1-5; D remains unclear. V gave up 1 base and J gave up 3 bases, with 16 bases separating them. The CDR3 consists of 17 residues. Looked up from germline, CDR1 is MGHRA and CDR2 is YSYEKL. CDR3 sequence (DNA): TGCGCCAGCAGCCAAGTGGGGTTAGGAAGGTCCAATCAGCCCCAGCATTTT. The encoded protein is CASSQVGLGRSNQPQHF.